This TCR beta chain was identified in a study of T cells in Graves' hyperthyroidism and ophthalmopathy. Overall study results and limits: A model built on 13 V-J features separated ophthalmopathy from stable hyperthyroidism. Most thyroid clonotypes expanded above 0.001 were also detected in blood.

V lost 4 bases to trimming and J lost 3 bases; unmatched junction nucleotides: 8. This CDR3 is 15 amino acids long. CDR1 and CDR2 (germline): GTSNPN, SVGIG (reference sequence). RNA transcripts served as the template for amplifying TCR beta CDR3 regions. Primed by the HTBI set, a first-round RT-PCR was run on the TCR CDR3. A single record per CDR3 protein comes from TCRdb applying MiXCR to the multiplex PCR reads. Of some 370,000 distinct CDR3 sequences listed, about 18% were seen once; the top ten hold 30% to 35%. Using 10 ml of fresh peripheral blood, PBMCs were prepared. Many counts were recorded for this clonotype. What it binds is unknown.

The sequence came from a woman aged 25 to 39 with Graves' hyperthyroidism that later progressed to Graves' ophthalmopathy. The sequenced sample was blood. The gene calls are TRBV30 and TRBJ1-4; 7 nucleotides line up with TRBD1. The CDR3 bases are TGTGCCTGGAATCTCCAGGGGGGGTCTAATGAAAAACTGTTTTTT. It yields the protein CAWNLQGGSNEKLFF.